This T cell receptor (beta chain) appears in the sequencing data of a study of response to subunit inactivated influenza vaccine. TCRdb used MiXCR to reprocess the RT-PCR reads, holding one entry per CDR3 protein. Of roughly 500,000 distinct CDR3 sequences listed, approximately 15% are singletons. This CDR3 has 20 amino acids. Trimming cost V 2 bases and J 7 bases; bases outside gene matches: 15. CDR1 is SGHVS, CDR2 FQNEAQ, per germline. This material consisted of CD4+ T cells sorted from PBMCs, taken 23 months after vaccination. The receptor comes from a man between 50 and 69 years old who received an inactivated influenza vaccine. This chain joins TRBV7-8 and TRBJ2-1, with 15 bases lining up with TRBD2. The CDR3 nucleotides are TGTGCCAGCAGCTTAACAAGAGGACTAGCGGGAGGGCCGAGGAGAAATGAGCAGTTCTTC. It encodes CASSLTRGLAGGPRRNEQFF.